This note documents a single T cell receptor beta chain sequence. The PCR made use of 60 Vbeta and 13 Jbeta primers. Using immunoSEQ multiplex PCR, the repertoire was profiled, and TCRdb retains in-frame clones only, with some absent. The repertoire holds about 140,000 clones, with 76% as singletons. Germline V CDR1 and CDR2: SQVTM, ANQGSEA. J lost 6 bases, V lost 3 bases, and 8 bases had no gene match. The CDR3 sequence is 17 residues long. The data are from a study of cytomegalovirus exposure and HLA in healthy donors. This chain joins TRBV29-1 and TRBJ2-1; 16 bases align to TRBD2. The sequenced material came from PBMCs. The sequence came from a man aged 35-49 years in good health and CMV-seronegative. The CDR3 DNA follows: TGCAGCGTTGATAGTAGGGGACTAGCGGGAGGGCGCAATGAGCAGTTCTTC. Its translation: CSVDSRGLAGGRNEQFF.